This is a list of T cell receptor beta chains from one sample in a study of response to subunit inactivated influenza vaccine. From the RT-PCR reads, TCRdb called clonotypes with MiXCR, one entry per CDR3 protein. Counted here are 650,000 or so distinct CDR3 sequences, approximately 15% occurring once; the ten biggest clones make up 6% to 9.5%. Here the sequenced sample was PBMCs from blood, taken around two weeks before vaccination. The receptors shown here come from a man in his fifties who received an inactivated influenza vaccine. The CDR3 runs from the conserved cysteine through the conserved F or W. Fields, in order: clone size, J gene, V gene, D gene, CDR3 protein, CDR3 DNA. The D gene is left open where the match is weak. Some rows mark clone size as missing; the rest say once, few, many or name a class of expanded clone.

few	TRBJ1-2	TRBV12-3/TRBV12-4	.	CASSQDTYGYTF	TGTGCCAGCAGCCAGGACACCTATGGCTACACCTTC
few	TRBJ2-1	TRBV11-3	.	CASSNRDNEQFF	TGTGCCAGCAGCAACCGGGACAATGAGCAGTTCTTC
many	TRBJ2-5	TRBV20-1	.	CSASGQETQYF	TGCAGTGCTAGCGGGCAAGAGACCCAGTACTTC
few	TRBJ1-1	TRBV29-1	.	CSVGGPRGTEAFF	TGCAGCGTTGGGGGACCGAGGGGCACTGAAGCTTTCTTT
.	TRBJ2-5	TRBV12-3/TRBV12-4	.	CASSHHRQSQETQYF	TGTGCCAGCAGTCATCACCGACAATCACAAGAGACCCAGTACTTC
.	TRBJ2-1	TRBV6-2/TRBV6-3	.	CASREGGVLNEQFF	TGTGCCAGCAGGGAAGGGGGGGTTCTCAATGAGCAGTTCTTC
.	TRBJ2-1	TRBV6-1	.	CASTVYPSSYNEQFF	TGTGCCAGCACCGTGTACCCGAGCTCCTACAATGAGCAGTTCTTC
many	TRBJ2-6	TRBV27	.	CASSSLSGANVLTF	TGTGCCAGCAGTTCACTCTCTGGGGCCAACGTCCTGACTTTC
.	TRBJ2-3	TRBV7-8	.	CASSLMGGNTDTQYF	TGTGCCAGCAGCTTAATGGGGGGAAATACAGATACGCAGTATTTT
.	TRBJ2-2	TRBV5-6	TRBD2	CASSGLDRNTGELFF	TGTGCCAGCAGCGGACTAGACCGGAACACCGGGGAGCTGTTTTTT
few	TRBJ1-6	TRBV28	.	CASSFRGPYNSPLHF	TGTGCCAGCAGTTTCCGGGGGCCCTATAATTCACCCCTCCACTTT
.	TRBJ2-7	TRBV12-3/TRBV12-4	.	CASSGTRSYEQYF	TGTGCCAGCAGCGGGACACGCTCCTACGAGCAGTACTTC
few	TRBJ2-4	TRBV28	TRBD1	CASSSPPGQAFF	TGTGCCAGCAGTTCGCCGCCGGGACAGGCTTTTTTC
.	TRBJ2-1	TRBV21-1	.	CASSICREQGSSYNEQFF	TGTGCCAGCAGCATTTGCCGGGAACAGGGGAGCTCCTACAATGAGCAGTTCTTC
many	TRBJ1-5	TRBV2	TRBD1	CASMGNTGGGNQPQHF	TGTGCCAGCATGGGAAATACAGGGGGCGGCAATCAGCCCCAGCATTTT
many	TRBJ1-1	TRBV28	.	CASSLRQGRTEAFF	TGTGCCAGCAGTTTAAGGCAGGGTAGGACTGAAGCTTTCTTT
few	TRBJ2-5	TRBV7-2	TRBD2	CASSWTSGRGETQYF	TGTGCCAGCAGCTGGACTAGCGGGAGAGGAGAGACCCAGTACTTC
.	TRBJ2-3	TRBV20-1	.	CSANKETDTQYF	TGCAGTGCTAACAAGGAGACAGATACGCAGTATTTT
.	TRBJ1-4	TRBV7-9	.	CASSLAVGVRNEKLFF	TGTGCCAGCAGCTTAGCCGTGGGGGTCAGGAATGAAAAACTGTTTTTT
few	TRBJ2-7	TRBV6-2/TRBV6-3	.	CASSSSTAYEQYF	TGTGCCAGCAGTTCGTCGACAGCCTACGAGCAGTACTTC
few	TRBJ2-5	TRBV11-2	.	CASSPFDRETQYF	TGTGCCAGCAGCCCCTTCGACAGAGAGACCCAGTACTTC
.	TRBJ2-3	TRBV4-1	.	CASSQLSGLADTQYF	TGCGCCAGCAGCCAACTGTCCGGGTTAGCAGATACGCAGTATTTT
.	TRBJ2-5	TRBV11-2	.	CASSLDPYEATQYF	TGTGCCAGCAGCTTAGACCCCTACGAAGCGACCCAGTACTTC
few	TRBJ2-7	TRBV6-2/TRBV6-3	TRBD2	CASTDARGGKYEQYF	TGTGCCAGCACCGACGCCCGGGGGGGCAAGTACGAGCAGTACTTC
.	TRBJ2-1	TRBV11-1	.	CASSLQETSYNEQFF	TGTGCCAGCAGCCTGCAGGAGACCTCCTACAATGAGCAGTTCTTC
few	TRBJ2-3	TRBV30	TRBD2	CAWSGLAGDTDTQYF	TGTGCCTGGAGCGGACTAGCGGGAGACACAGATACGCAGTATTTT
.	TRBJ1-2	TRBV6-1	TRBD1	CASSETGGNYGYTF	TGTGCCAGCAGTGAGACAGGGGGGAACTATGGCTACACCTTC
few	TRBJ2-7	TRBV5-6	TRBD1	CASSKGQGERSFYEQYF	TGTGCCAGCAGCAAGGGACAGGGGGAGAGGTCCTTCTACGAGCAGTACTTC
.	TRBJ2-7	TRBV5-1	.	CASSPESGFEQYF	TGCGCCAGCAGCCCGGAGAGCGGGTTCGAGCAGTACTTC
many	TRBJ2-1	TRBV14	.	CASSHLRGRQNEQFF	TGTGCCAGCAGCCATCTCCGGGGCCGACAGAATGAGCAGTTCTTC
few	TRBJ2-3	TRBV24-1	TRBD2	CATSGGSGSPNTQYF	TGTGCCACCAGTGGGGGGAGCGGGAGTCCAAATACGCAGTATTTT
.	TRBJ2-7	TRBV20-1	TRBD1	CSAPRQGNPYEQYF	TGCAGTGCTCCAAGACAGGGTAACCCCTACGAGCAGTACTTC
.	TRBJ2-1	TRBV5-6	TRBD2	CASSPGLVSSNEQFF	TGTGCCAGCAGTCCGGGACTAGTGTCTTCCAATGAGCAGTTCTTC
few	TRBJ2-7	TRBV14	.	CASSALEGPYEQYF	TGTGCCAGCAGCGCCCTAGAGGGTCCCTACGAGCAGTACTTC
once	TRBJ2-7	TRBV6-1	TRBD1	CASKTGGREQYF	TGTGCCAGCAAGACAGGGGGCCGCGAGCAGTACTTC
few	TRBJ2-1	TRBV20-1	.	CSARSGGAFYNEQFF	TGCAGTGCTAGGTCGGGTGGGGCCTTCTACAATGAGCAGTTCTTC
few	TRBJ2-1	TRBV24-1	.	CATSDTQAPNNEQFF	TGTGCCACCAGTGATACACAGGCCCCCAACAATGAGCAGTTCTTC
.	TRBJ2-1	TRBV10-2	TRBD2	CASRPSGAVYNEQFF	TGCGCCAGCAGACCTAGCGGGGCGGTCTACAATGAGCAGTTCTTC
.	TRBJ1-4	TRBV19	.	CASSRPRGATNEKLFF	TGTGCCAGTAGTCGTCCCAGGGGAGCAACTAATGAAAAACTGTTTTTT
.	TRBJ1-3	TRBV4-1	.	CASSIRGLSGNTIYF	TGCGCCAGCAGCATCCGAGGCCTCTCTGGAAACACCATATATTTT
.	TRBJ2-7	TRBV24-1	.	CATSDGPSVGEQYF	TGTGCCACCAGTGACGGACCGTCCGTAGGGGAGCAGTACTTC
.	TRBJ1-2	TRBV4-1	.	CASSQDLIRTNGGYTF	TGCGCCAGCAGCCAAGATCTTATAAGGACAAACGGAGGCTACACCTTC
.	TRBJ2-6	TRBV25-1	.	CASRDSYSGANVLTF	TGTGCCAGCAGGGACAGTTACTCTGGGGCCAACGTCCTGACTTTC
.	TRBJ2-5	TRBV5-5	TRBD2	CASSLLGMAGVQETQYF	TGTGCCAGCAGCTTGTTAGGAATGGCGGGGGTACAAGAGACCCAGTACTTC
.	TRBJ2-5	TRBV10-1	.	CASSESGLASETQYF	TGCGCCAGCAGTGAGTCGGGCCTAGCTAGCGAGACCCAGTACTTC
few	TRBJ2-7	TRBV11-2	.	CASSLDFRGNEQYF	TGTGCCAGCAGCTTAGATTTTCGAGGGAACGAGCAGTACTTC
.	TRBJ2-5	TRBV5-1	.	CASSLGDGWTQYF	TGCGCCAGCAGCTTGGGCGACGGTTGGACCCAGTACTTC
many	TRBJ2-4	TRBV15	.	CATRVGGVKNIQYF	TGTGCCACCAGGGTCGGGGGCGTCAAAAACATTCAGTACTTC
few	TRBJ2-7	TRBV15	.	CATSSPAVTYEQYF	TGTGCCACCAGCTCCCCGGCAGTCACCTACGAGCAGTACTTC
few	TRBJ2-5	TRBV28	TRBD2	CASSLGTSGSQYF	TGTGCCAGCAGTTTAGGGACTAGCGGTTCCCAGTACTTC
.	TRBJ1-2	TRBV29-1	.	CSVRRQGTNYGYTF	TGCAGCGTCCGTAGGCAGGGCACTAACTATGGCTACACCTTC
.	TRBJ2-5	TRBV28	.	CASSQTTGSELLYQETQYF	TGTGCCAGCAGTCAGACAACAGGGAGTGAGCTCTTGTACCAAGAGACCCAGTACTTC